Below, 10 T cell receptor beta chains from the same sample are listed, as sequenced in a study of CD8+CD57+ T cells in acquired aplastic anemia. Study-level points and caveats: Relative to total CD4+ and CD8+ pools, CD8+CD57+ cells had lower diversity in patients.

Genomic DNA templated the TCR beta VDJ and CDR3 profiling. TCRdb redid the calling of the reads with MiXCR, one entry per CDR3 protein. The repertoire has 15,000 to 25,000 distinct CDR3 sequences, 40% of them found once; the top ten carry around 87%. Their specific antigens are unknown. The patients chosen for sequencing had shown expansion of CD8+CD57+ cells (detected by flow cytometry). The sequencing input was CD8+CD57+ T cells sorted from PBMCs. Documented subset: bead-enriched CD8+CD57+ effector memory T cells from SAA patients. Receptor source: a human donor with aplastic anemia.

V usage is TRBV12-3 or TRBV12-4 and J usage is TRBJ2-7, with D tentatively TRBD2 (7 bases). The CDR3 has 13 amino acids. V gave up 6 bases and J gave up 3 bases, with 12 bases separating them. CDR3 nucleotides: TGTGCCAGCAGCCTAGGGGGGGGCTACGAGCAGTACTTC. This encodes CASSLGGGYEQYF.

The V and J genes are TRBV30 and TRBJ1-2, with D hard to call. CDR1 is GTSNPN and CDR2 is SVGIG in the germline V gene (reference sequence). Trimming took 0 bases from V and 5 from J, leaving 7 bases between them. The CDR3 spans 12 residues. The CDR3 loop reads CAWSVGPYGYTF. DNA of the CDR3: TGTGCCTGGAGTGTAGGACCGTATGGCTACACCTTC.

V usage is TRBV20-1 and J usage is TRBJ1-5, with 7 bases that match TRBD1. Trimming took 0 bases from V and 4 from J; bases not matched to a gene: 9. The CDR3 covers 16 residues. In germline, CDR1 is DFQATT, CDR2 SNEGSKA (reference sequence). The CDR3 region has the DNA TGCAGTGCTAGAGATCTTTCAGGGGGTCGGAATCAGCCCCAGCATTTT. Protein: CSARDLSGGRNQPQHF.

The chain recombines TRBV27 with TRBJ1-1; D ambiguous. The CDR3 is 15 residues long. V gave up 0 bases and J gave up 3 bases, with 11 bases separating them. CDR1 MNHEY and CDR2 SMNVEV come from the germline V gene (reference sequence). For the CDR3, the DNA is TGTGCCAGCAGTTTATCCCTGGGAAGTTACACTGAAGCTTTCTTT. Residues: CASSLSLGSYTEAFF.

This clonotype was seen once. This chain joins TRBV6-5 and TRBJ2-5, with D unclear. The V and J ends lost 0 bases and 5 bases respectively, with 10 bases between them. CDR1 and CDR2 from the germline V gene are MNHEY and SVGAGI. The length of the CDR3 is 14 residues. CDR3 coding DNA: TGTGCCAGCAGTTACTCGGGTTCCCAGGAGACCCAGTACTTC. Its protein product is CASSYSGSQETQYF.

The chain has TRBV6-1 and TRBJ1-2, with D unresolved. The CDR3 totals 10 residues. The V end was cut by 6 bases, the J end by 7 bases, with 6 bases between. Germline loops: CDR1 MNHNS, CDR2 SASEGT. The CDR3 spells CASRAIGYTF. The CDR3 DNA is TGTGCCAGCAGAGCCATTGGCTACACCTTC.

This clonotype was seen only once. This chain uses TRBV9 with TRBJ2-2; D unclear. Trimming pared 2 bases from V and 7 bases from J, leaving 6 bases between. This CDR3 has 12 amino acids. Looked up from germline, CDR1 is SGDLS and CDR2 is YYNGEE. CDR3 region: CASSVDFGELFF. The DNA of the CDR3 is TGTGCCAGCAGCGTCGATTTCGGGGAGCTGTTTTTT.

The CDR3 nucleotides are TGTGCCAGCAGTGACTGGGGGGCGCTAGGCACAGATACGCAGTATTTT. It translates to CASSDWGALGTDTQYF. The chain recombines TRBV2 with TRBJ2-3; D assignment may be TRBD1 or TRBD2 (6 bases each). Germline V gene data show CDR1 as SNHLY and CDR2 as FYNNEI. This CDR3 has 16 amino acids. Trimming took off 3 bases at V and 1 base at J, with 14 bases between the two ends.

On this clonotype: At one end the junction does not follow the germline gene, possibly because of a read error. The chain links TRBV15 to TRBJ2-7; D is possibly TRBD1 (5 bases). There are 13 residues in the CDR3. Germline CDR1 and CDR2: LNHNV and YYDKDF (reference sequence). The CDR3 spells CATSRGEGVEQCF. The DNA for the CDR3 is TGTGCCACCAGCAGAGGAGAAGGGGTCGAGCAGTGCTTC. Filled out from reference TRBV15 and TRBJ2-7, the complete variable domain reads DAMVIQNPRYQVTQFGKPVTLSCSQTLNHNVMYWYQQKSSQAPKLLFHYYDKDFNNEADTPDNFQSRRPNTSFCFLDIRSPGLGDTAMYLCATSRGEGVEQCFGPGTRLTVT.

This clonotype was seen repeatedly, ten times or more. CDR3 protein: CASSPGGGYQETQYF. For the CDR3, the DNA is TGCGCCAGCAGCCCCGGCGGTGGGTACCAAGAGACCCAGTACTTC. The chain carries TRBV5-1 and TRBJ2-5, with D unresolved. Germline CDR1 is SGHRS and CDR2 is YFSETQ. The CDR3 loop spans 15 amino acids. Deletions cut 4 bases from V and 0 bases from J, with 13 bases between.